This is a list of T cell receptor beta chains from one sample in a study of blood T cell repertoires in COVID-19. Profiled with immunoSEQ multiplex PCR; TCRdb holds only in-frame clones, not every one. Among roughly 230,000 clones, around 82% were seen once, and the ten largest hold just over 8.5%. Sequencing used peripheral blood. These receptors were obtained from a man aged 40-49 years with active or convalescent COVID-19. CDR3s include the opening cysteine and the closing phenylalanine or tryptophan. The D gene is left open where the match is weak. Only part of the rows carry a size: once, few, many, or a class if the clone is expanded.

d_call,v_call,clone_size,j_call,cdr3_aa,cdr3_nt
NA,TRBV6-2/TRBV6-3,NA,TRBJ1-6,CASSPRTGSSSPLHF,TGTGCCAGCAGTCCCCGAACAGGGAGCAGTTCACCCCTCCACTTT
NA,TRBV11-3,few,TRBJ2-7,CASSLATASVYEQYF,TGTGCCAGCAGCTTAGCCACAGCTAGCGTTTACGAGCAGTACTTC
TRBD1,TRBV5-1,once,TRBJ1-1,CASGGQGNTEAFF,TGCGCCAGCGGGGGACAGGGGAACACTGAAGCTTTCTTT
TRBD2,TRBV15,NA,TRBJ2-1,CATSTGLTSSYNEQFF,TGTGCCACCAGCACGGGACTAACCAGCTCCTACAATGAGCAGTTCTTC
TRBD1,TRBV7-8,once,TRBJ1-4,CASSLAPYDRGNEKLFF,TGTGCCAGCAGCTTAGCTCCCTATGACAGGGGTAATGAAAAACTGTTTTTT
NA,TRBV5-1,NA,TRBJ1-1,CASSLQRNTEAFF,TGCGCCAGCAGTTTGCAGCGGAACACTGAAGCTTTCTTT
NA,TRBV30,NA,TRBJ1-5,CAWTTKGNQPQHF,TGTGCCTGGACAACTAAGGGCAATCAGCCCCAGCATTTT
NA,TRBV6-6,NA,TRBJ2-2,CASSRQGIGRGSTGELFF,TGTGCCAGCAGTCGACAGGGAATTGGGCGGGGATCCACCGGGGAGCTGTTTTTT
NA,TRBV27,NA,TRBJ1-2,CASSPPGQTYGYTF,TGTGCCAGCAGTCCTCCGGGACAAACCTATGGCTACACCTTC
NA,TRBV4-1,NA,TRBJ1-6,CASRGWGRANSPLHF,TGCGCCAGCAGGGGGTGGGGCAGGGCAAATTCACCCCTCCACTTT
TRBD1,TRBV7-9,NA,TRBJ1-2,CASSRTLGGDGYTF,TGTGCCAGCAGCCGTACGTTAGGGGGCGATGGCTACACCTTC
NA,TRBV19,few,TRBJ1-5,CATKVPQDNQPQHF,TGTGCCACTAAGGTCCCACAGGACAATCAGCCCCAGCATTTT
NA,TRBV7-3,NA,TRBJ1-4,CASSLKVDGEVTGTNEKLFF,TGTGCCAGCAGCTTAAAGGTTGATGGGGAGGTTACTGGAACTAATGAAAAACTGTTTTTT
NA,TRBV7-2,once,TRBJ1-4,CASSLVENEKLFF,TGTGCCAGCAGCTTAGTAGAGAATGAAAAACTGTTTTTT
NA,TRBV7-6,NA,TRBJ2-1,CASSLAGELFYEQFF,TGTGCCAGCAGCTTAGCGGGAGAGCTTTTCTATGAGCAGTTCTTC
NA,TRBV9,NA,TRBJ2-1,CASSVATSIRGEQFF,TGTGCCAGCAGCGTAGCTACCTCGATACGGGGTGAGCAGTTCTTC
TRBD1,TRBV30,NA,TRBJ2-5,CAWSATGGQETQYF,TGTGCCTGGAGTGCGACAGGGGGACAAGAGACCCAGTACTTC
NA,TRBV24-1,few,TRBJ1-5,CATSDQNQPQHF,TGTGCCACCAGTGATCAGAATCAGCCCCAGCATTTT
NA,TRBV7-8,few,TRBJ1-2,CASSLPSGKYTF,TGTGCCAGCAGCCTACCTTCGGGAAAATACACCTTC
NA,TRBV6-5,NA,TRBJ1-1,CASSLIRGNTEAFF,TGTGCCAGCAGTTTAATCAGGGGGAACACTGAAGCTTTCTTT
NA,TRBV2,NA,TRBJ2-1,CASKGIGQGSGFF,TGTGCCAGCAAGGGGATAGGGCAGGGGAGTGGGTTCTTC
TRBD1,TRBV7-2,once,TRBJ2-6,CASSSRTGESGANVLTF,TGTGCCAGCAGCTCCCGGACAGGAGAGTCTGGGGCCAACGTCCTGACTTTC
NA,TRBV5-1,NA,TRBJ1-1,CASSSTLSSRQTEAFF,TGCGCCAGCAGCTCAACACTTTCCTCTAGGCAAACTGAAGCTTTCTTT
NA,TRBV5-8,NA,TRBJ1-1,CASSLYTGFSRTEAFF,TGTGCCAGCAGCCTCTACACAGGATTCTCTCGTACTGAAGCTTTCTTT
NA,TRBV19,NA,TRBJ1-3,CASSRQNSGNTIYF,TGTGCCAGTAGTAGACAGAACTCTGGAAACACCATATATTTT
NA,TRBV11-2,few,TRBJ2-7,CASSRTGIPYEQYF,TGTGCCAGCAGCCGTACAGGGATCCCCTACGAGCAGTACTTC
TRBD2,TRBV6-5,once,TRBJ2-5,CASSYDGTSLETQYF,TGTGCCAGCAGTTACGACGGGACTAGCTTAGAGACCCAGTACTTC
TRBD2,TRBV5-1,NA,TRBJ2-3,CASSPGLAGVVPSTDTQYF,TGCGCCAGCAGCCCCGGACTAGCGGGAGTGGTTCCTAGCACAGATACGCAGTATTTT
NA,TRBV7-9,few,TRBJ1-1,CASSLVGGDGTEAFF,TGTGCCAGCAGCTTAGTAGGGGGGGATGGCACTGAAGCTTTCTTT
TRBD1,TRBV30,NA,TRBJ1-6,CAWSTGARSPLHF,TGTGCCTGGAGTACAGGGGCCCGGTCACCCCTCCACTTT
NA,TRBV4-2,NA,TRBJ2-7,CASSQDLGLGAYEQYF,TGTGCCAGCAGCCAAGATCTAGGGCTAGGGGCCTACGAGCAGTACTTC
NA,TRBV6-5,NA,TRBJ1-1,CASSYVNSLNTEAFF,TGTGCCAGCAGTTACGTAAACAGCCTGAACACTGAAGCTTTCTTT
NA,TRBV6-5,NA,TRBJ1-1,CASEIEQLTEAFF,TGTGCCAGCGAGATTGAGCAACTCACTGAAGCTTTCTTT
TRBD1,TRBV5-1,NA,TRBJ1-1,CASSVGRDRGAFF,TGCGCCAGCAGCGTCGGCCGGGACAGGGGAGCTTTCTTT
TRBD1,TRBV6-5,NA,TRBJ1-2,CASSYSGTGSAGYTF,TGTGCCAGCAGTTACTCCGGGACAGGGTCAGCCGGCTACACCTTC
TRBD1,TRBV5-6,NA,TRBJ1-4,CASSSSGQGKGEKLFF,TGTGCCAGCAGCTCCTCGGGACAGGGAAAGGGTGAAAAACTGTTTTTT
NA,TRBV4-1,NA,TRBJ1-3,CASSPRGFGNTIYF,TGCGCCAGCAGCCCTCGAGGGTTCGGAAACACCATATATTTT
TRBD2,TRBV2,NA,TRBJ2-7,CASSARTSGVGEQYF,TGTGCCAGCAGTGCCAGGACTAGCGGGGTGGGCGAGCAGTACTTC